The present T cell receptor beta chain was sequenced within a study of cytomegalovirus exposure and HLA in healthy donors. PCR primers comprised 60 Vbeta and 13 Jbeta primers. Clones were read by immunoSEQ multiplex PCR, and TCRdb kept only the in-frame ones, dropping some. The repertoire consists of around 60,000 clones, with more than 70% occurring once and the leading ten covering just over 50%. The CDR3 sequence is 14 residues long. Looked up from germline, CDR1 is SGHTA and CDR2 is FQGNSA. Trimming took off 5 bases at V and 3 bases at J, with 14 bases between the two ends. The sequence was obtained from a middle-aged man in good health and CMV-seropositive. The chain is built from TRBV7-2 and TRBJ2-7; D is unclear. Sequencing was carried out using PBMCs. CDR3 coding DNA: TGTGCCAGCAGCGGAGATGTGACTGGCTACGAGCAGTACTTC. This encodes CASSGDVTGYEQYF.